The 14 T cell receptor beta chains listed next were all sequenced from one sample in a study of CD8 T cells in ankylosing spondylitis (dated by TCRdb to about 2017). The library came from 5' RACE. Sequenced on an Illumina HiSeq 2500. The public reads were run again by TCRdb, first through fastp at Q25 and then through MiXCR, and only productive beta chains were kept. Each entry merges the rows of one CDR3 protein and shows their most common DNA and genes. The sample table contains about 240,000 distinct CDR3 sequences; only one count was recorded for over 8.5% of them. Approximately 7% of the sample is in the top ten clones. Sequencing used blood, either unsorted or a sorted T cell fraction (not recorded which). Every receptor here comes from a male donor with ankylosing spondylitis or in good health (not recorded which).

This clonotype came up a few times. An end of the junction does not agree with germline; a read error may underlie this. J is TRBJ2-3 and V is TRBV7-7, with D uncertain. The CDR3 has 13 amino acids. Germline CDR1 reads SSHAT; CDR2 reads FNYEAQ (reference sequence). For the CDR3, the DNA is TGTGCTAGCAGCTATTCTATCACAGATACGCAGTATTTT. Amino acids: CASSYSITDTQYF.

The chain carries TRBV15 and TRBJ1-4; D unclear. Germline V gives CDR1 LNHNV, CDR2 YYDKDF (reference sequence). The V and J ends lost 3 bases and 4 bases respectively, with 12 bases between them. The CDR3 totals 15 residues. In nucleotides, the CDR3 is TGTGCCACCAGCAGGTCTGGGGTTATTAATGAAAAACTGTTTTTT. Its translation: CATSRSGVINEKLFF.

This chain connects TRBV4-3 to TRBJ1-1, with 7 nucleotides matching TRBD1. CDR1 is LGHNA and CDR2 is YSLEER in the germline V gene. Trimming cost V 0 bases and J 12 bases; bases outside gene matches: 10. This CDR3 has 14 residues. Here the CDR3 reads CASSQDWTRDRSFF. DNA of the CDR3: TGCGCCAGCAGCCAAGATTGGACCCGGGACAGATCTTTCTTT.

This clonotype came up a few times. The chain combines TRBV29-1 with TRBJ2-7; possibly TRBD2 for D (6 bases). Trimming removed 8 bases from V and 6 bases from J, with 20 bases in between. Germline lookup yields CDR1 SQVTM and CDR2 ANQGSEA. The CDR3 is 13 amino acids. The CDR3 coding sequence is TGCAGCCCCGGGGAGGTTTTGAACTGCGAGCAGTACTTC. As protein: CSPGEVLNCEQYF.

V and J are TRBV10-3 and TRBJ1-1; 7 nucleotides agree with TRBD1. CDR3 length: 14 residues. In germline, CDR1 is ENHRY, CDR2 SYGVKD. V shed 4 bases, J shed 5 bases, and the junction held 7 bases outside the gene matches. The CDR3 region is CAISVQGGETEAFF. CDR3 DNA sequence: TGTGCCATCAGTGTGCAGGGGGGGGAAACTGAAGCTTTCTTT.

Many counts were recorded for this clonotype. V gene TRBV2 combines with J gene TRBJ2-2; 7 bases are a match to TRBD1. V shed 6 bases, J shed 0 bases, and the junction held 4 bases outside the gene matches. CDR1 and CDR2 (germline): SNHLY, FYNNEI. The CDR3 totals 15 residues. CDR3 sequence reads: CASRGQDPNTGELFF. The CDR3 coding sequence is TGTGCCAGCAGAGGACAGGACCCGAACACCGGGGAGCTGTTTTTT. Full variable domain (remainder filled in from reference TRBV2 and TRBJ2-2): EPEVTQTPSHQVTQMGQEVILRCVPISNHLYFYWYRQILGQKVEFLVSFYNNEISEKSEIFDDQFSVERPDGSNFTLKIRSTKLEDSAMYFCASRGQDPNTGELFFGEGSRLTVL.

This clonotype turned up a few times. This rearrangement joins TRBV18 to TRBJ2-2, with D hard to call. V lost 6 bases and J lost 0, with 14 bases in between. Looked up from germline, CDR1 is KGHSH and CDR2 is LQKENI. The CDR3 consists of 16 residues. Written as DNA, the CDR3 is TGTGCCAGCTCCCCGGCAGCCCTCGCGAACACCGGGGAGCTGTTTTTT. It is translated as CASSPAALANTGELFF.

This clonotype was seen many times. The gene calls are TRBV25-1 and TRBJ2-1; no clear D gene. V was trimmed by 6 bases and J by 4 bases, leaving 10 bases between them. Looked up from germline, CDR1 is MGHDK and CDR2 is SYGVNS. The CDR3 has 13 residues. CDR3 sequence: CASSPSPYNEQFF. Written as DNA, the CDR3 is TGTGCCAGCAGCCCATCACCATACAATGAGCAGTTCTTC.

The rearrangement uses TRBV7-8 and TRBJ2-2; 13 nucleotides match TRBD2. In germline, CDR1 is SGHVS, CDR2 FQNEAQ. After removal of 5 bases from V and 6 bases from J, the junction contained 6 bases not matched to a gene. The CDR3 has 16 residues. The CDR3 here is CASSPGLAGVSGELFF. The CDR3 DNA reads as TGTGCCAGCAGCCCCGGACTAGCGGGAGTTTCCGGGGAGCTGTTTTTT. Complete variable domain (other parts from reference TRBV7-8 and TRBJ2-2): GAGVSQSPRYKVAKRGQDVALRCDPISGHVSLFWYQQALGQGPEFLTYFQNEAQLDKSGLPSDRFFAERPEGSVSTLKIQRTQQEDSAVYLCASSPGLAGVSGELFFGEGSRLTVL.

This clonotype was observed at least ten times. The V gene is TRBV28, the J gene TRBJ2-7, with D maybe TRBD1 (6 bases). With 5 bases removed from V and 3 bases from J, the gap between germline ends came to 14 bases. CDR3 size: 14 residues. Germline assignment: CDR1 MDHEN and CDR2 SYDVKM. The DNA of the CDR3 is TGTGCCAGCAGTCCCCGGTTGACAGGCTACGAGCAGTACTTC. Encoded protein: CASSPRLTGYEQYF.

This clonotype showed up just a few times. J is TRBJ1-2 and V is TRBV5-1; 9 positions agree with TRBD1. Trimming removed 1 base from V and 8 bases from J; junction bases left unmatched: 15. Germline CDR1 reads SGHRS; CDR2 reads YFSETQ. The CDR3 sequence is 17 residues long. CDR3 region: CASSLRGRRDRERGYTF. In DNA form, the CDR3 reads TGCGCCAGCAGCTTGAGGGGGCGTCGGGACAGGGAGAGGGGCTACACCTTC. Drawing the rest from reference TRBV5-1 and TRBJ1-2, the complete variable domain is KAGVTQTPRYLIKTRGQQVTLSCSPISGHRSVSWYQQTPGQGLQFLFEYFSETQRNKGNFPGRFSGRQFSNSRSEMNVSTLELGDSALYLCASSLRGRRDRERGYTFGSGTRLTVV.

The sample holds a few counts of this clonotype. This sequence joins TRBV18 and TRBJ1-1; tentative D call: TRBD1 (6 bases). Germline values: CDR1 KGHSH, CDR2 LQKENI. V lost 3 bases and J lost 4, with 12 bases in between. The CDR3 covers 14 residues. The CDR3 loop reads CASSPTGETTEAFF. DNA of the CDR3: TGTGCCAGCTCACCGACAGGAGAGACCACTGAAGCTTTCTTT.

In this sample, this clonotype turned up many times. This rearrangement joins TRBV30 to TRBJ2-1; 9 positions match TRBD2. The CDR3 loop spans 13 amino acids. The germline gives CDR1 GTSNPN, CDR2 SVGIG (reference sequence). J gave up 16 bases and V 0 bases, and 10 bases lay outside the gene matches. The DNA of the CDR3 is TGTGCCTGGAGTGTAAACGCGGGAGGGCCTGGATTCTTC. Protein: CAWSVNAGGPGFF.

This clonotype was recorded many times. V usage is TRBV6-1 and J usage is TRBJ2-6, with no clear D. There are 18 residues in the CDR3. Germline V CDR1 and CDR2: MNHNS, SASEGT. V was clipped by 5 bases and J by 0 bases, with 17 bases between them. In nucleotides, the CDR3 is TGTGCCAGCAGTCAAGAGAAAGGCCTCATCTCTGGGGCCAACGTCCTGACTTTC. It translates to CASSQEKGLISGANVLTF.